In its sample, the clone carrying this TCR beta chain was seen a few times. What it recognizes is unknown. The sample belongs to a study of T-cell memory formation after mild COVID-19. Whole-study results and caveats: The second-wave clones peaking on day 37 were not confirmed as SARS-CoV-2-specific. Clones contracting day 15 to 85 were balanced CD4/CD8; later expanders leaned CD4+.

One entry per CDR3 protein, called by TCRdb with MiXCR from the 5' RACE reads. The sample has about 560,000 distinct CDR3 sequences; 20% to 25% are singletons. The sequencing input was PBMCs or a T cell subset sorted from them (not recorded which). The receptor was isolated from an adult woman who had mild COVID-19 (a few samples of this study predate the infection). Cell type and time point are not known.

The CDR3 nucleotides are TGTGCCAGCAGCTTAGCCGGACAGTTGTATGGCTACACCTTC. The encoded protein is CASSLAGQLYGYTF. This chain links TRBV5-6 with TRBJ1-2, with D possibly matching TRBD1 (6 bases). This CDR3 spans 14 amino acids. Germline V CDR1 and CDR2: SGHDT, YYEEEE. Trimming removed 2 bases at V and 5 bases at J, with 13 bases between.